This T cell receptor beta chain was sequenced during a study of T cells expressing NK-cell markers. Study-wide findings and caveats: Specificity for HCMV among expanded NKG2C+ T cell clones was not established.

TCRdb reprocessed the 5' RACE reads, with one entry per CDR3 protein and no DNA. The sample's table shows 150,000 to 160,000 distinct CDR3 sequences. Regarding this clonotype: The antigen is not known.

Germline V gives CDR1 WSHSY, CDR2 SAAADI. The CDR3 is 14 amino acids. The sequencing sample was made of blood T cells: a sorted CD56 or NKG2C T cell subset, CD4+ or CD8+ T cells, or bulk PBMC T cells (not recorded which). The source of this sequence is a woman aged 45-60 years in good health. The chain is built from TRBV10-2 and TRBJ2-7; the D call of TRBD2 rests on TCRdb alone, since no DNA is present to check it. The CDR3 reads CASSEGLAMYEQYF.